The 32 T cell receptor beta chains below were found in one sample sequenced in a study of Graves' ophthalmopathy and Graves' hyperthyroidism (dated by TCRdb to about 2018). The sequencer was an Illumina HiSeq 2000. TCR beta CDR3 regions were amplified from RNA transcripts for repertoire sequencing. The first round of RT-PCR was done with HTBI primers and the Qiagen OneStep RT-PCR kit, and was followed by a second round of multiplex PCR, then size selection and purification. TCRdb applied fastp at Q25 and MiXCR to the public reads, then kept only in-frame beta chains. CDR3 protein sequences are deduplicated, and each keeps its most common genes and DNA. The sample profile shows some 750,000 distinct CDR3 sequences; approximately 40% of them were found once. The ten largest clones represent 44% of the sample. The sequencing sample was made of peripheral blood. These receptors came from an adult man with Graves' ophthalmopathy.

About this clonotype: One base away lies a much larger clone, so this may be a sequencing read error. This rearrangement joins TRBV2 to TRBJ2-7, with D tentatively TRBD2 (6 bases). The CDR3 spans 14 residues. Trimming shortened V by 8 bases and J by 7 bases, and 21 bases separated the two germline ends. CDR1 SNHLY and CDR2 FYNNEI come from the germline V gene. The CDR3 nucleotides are TGTGCCAGCGGGAGGACGGGGGTATCGTTTGAGCAGTACTTC. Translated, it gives CASGRTGVSFEQYF.

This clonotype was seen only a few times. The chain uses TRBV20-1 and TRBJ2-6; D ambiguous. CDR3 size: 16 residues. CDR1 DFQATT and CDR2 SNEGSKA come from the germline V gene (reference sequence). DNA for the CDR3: TGCAGCATTCCCAGCGACGGTGGCTCTGGGGCCAACGTCCTGACTTTC. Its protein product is CSIPSDGGSGANVLTF.

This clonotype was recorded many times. The CDR3 reads CASSIQEPGANVLTF. Written as DNA, the CDR3 is TGTGCCAGCAGCATACAGGAACCTGGGGCCAACGTCCTGACTTTC. The chain employs TRBV7-9 and TRBJ2-6; D might be TRBD1 (5 bases). Germline CDR1 is SEHNR and CDR2 is FQNEAQ (reference sequence). The CDR3 loop spans 15 amino acids. V was clipped by 5 bases and J by 2 bases, with 10 bases between them.

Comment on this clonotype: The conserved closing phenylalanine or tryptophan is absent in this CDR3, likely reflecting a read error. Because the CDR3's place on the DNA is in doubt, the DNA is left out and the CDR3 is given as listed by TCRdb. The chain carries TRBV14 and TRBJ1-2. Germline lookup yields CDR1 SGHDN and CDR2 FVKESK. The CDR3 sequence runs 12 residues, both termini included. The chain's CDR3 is CASSQESGGPVL.

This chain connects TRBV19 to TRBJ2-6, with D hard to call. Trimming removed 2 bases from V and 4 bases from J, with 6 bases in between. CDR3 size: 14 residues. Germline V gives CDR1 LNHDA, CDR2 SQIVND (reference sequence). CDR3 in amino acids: CASSINQGANVLTF. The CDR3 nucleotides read TGTGCCAGTAGTATAAATCAGGGGGCCAACGTCCTGACTTTC.

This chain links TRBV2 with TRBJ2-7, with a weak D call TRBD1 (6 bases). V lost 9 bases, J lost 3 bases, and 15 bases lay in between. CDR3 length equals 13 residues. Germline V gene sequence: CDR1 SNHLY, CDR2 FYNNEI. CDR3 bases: TGTGCCAGTAAAACAGGGTCGGGCTACGAGCAGTACTTC. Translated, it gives CASKTGSGYEQYF.

DNA of the CDR3: TGTGCCATCAGTGACGCCAGGGAGTATGGAGAGCAGTACTTC. Protein: CAISDAREYGEQYF. The J gene is TRBJ2-7, the V gene TRBV10-3; D tentatively fits TRBD1 or TRBD2 (5 bases each). V was pared by 3 bases and J by 7 bases, with 16 bases between. This CDR3 has 14 amino acids. Looked up from germline, CDR1 is ENHRY and CDR2 is SYGVKD.

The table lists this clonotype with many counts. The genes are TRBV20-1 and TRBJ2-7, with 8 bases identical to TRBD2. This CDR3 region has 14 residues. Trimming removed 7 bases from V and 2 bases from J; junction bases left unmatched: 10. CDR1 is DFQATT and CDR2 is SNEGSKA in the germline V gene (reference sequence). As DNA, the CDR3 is TGCAGTGTTGCGACGGGGGGGGGTACCTACGAGCAGTACTTC. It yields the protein CSVATGGGTYEQYF.

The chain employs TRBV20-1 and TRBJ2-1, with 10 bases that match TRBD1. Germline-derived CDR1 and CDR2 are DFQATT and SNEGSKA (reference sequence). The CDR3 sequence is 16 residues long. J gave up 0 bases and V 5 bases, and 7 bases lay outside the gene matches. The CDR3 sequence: CSASGTGDSSYNEQFF. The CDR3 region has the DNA TGCAGTGCTTCAGGGACAGGGGACTCCTCCTACAATGAGCAGTTCTTC.

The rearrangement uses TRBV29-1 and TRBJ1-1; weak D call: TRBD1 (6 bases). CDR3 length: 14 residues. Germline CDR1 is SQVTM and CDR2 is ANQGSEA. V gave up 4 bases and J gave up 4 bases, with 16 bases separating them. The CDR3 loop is CSVVSGARGTEAFF. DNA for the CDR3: TGCAGCGTTGTGTCTGGGGCCAGGGGCACTGAAGCTTTCTTT.

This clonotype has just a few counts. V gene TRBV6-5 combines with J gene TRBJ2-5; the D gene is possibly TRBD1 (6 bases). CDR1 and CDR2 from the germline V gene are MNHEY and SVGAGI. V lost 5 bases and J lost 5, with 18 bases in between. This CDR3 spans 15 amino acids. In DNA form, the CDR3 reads TGTGCCAGCAGTGCGGGCACAGGGACACGCGAGACCCAGTACTTC. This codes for CASSAGTGTRETQYF.

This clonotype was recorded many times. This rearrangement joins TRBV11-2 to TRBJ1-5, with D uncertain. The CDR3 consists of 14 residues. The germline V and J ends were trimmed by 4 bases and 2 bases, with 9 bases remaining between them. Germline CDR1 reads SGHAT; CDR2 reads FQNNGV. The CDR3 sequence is CASSSGRGNQPQHF. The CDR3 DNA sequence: TGTGCCAGCAGCTCTGGACGGGGCAATCAGCCCCAGCATTTT.

The CDR3 region has the DNA TGCAGTGCTACGATAGGGGAATATAATCAGCCCCAGCATTTT. It codes for CSATIGEYNQPQHF. The chain recombines TRBV20-1 with TRBJ1-5, with D possibly matching TRBD1 (5 bases). CDR1 is DFQATT and CDR2 is SNEGSKA in the germline V gene (reference sequence). The CDR3 length is 14 residues. V lost 4 bases and J lost 4, with 14 bases in between.

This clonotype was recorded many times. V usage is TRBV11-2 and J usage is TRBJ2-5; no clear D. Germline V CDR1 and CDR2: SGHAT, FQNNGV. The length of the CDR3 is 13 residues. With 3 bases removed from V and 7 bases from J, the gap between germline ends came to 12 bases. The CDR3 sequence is CASSLGYSGTQYF. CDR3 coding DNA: TGTGCCAGCAGCTTGGGCTATTCGGGGACCCAGTACTTC.

CDR3 protein: CASSLEDIIAGELFF. CDR3 bases: TGTGCCAGCAGCTTAGAGGACATCATAGCCGGGGAGCTGTTTTTT. The chain combines TRBV7-6 with TRBJ2-2, with TRBD1 as a possible D gene (5 bases). The CDR3 runs 15 residues. V lost 1 base and J 6 bases, leaving 12 bases between the germline ends. The germline gives CDR1 SGHVS, CDR2 FNYEAQ.

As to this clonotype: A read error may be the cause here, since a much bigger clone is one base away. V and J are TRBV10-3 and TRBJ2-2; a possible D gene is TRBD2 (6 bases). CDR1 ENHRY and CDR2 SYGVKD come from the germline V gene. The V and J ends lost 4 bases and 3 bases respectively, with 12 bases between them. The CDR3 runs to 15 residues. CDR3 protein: CAISVMGTDTGELFF. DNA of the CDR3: TGTGCCATCAGTGTTATGGGGACTGACACCGGGGAGCTGTTTTTT.

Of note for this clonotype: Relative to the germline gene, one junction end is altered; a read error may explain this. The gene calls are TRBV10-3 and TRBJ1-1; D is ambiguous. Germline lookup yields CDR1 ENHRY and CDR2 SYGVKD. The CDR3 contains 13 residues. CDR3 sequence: CASSWGVDAEAFF. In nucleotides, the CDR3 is TGTGCCAGCAGTTGGGGTGTGGATGCTGAAGCTTTCTTT.

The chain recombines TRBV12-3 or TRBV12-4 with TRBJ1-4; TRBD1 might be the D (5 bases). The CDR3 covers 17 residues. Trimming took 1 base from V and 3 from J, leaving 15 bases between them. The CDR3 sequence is CASSLGDSAAANEKLFF. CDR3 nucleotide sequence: TGTGCCAGCAGTTTAGGTGACAGCGCCGCGGCTAATGAAAAACTGTTTTTT.

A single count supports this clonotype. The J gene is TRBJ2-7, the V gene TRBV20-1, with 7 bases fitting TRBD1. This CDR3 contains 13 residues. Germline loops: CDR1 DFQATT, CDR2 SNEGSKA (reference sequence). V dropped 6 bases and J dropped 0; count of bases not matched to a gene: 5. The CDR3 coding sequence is TGCAGTGCGGAAACAGGGGTCTCCTACGAGCAGTACTTC. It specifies CSAETGVSYEQYF.

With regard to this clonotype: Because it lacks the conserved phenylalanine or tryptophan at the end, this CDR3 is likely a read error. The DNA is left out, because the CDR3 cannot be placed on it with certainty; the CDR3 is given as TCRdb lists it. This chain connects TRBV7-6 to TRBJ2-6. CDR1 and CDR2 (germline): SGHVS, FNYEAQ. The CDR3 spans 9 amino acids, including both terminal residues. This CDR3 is CASSLAGTS.

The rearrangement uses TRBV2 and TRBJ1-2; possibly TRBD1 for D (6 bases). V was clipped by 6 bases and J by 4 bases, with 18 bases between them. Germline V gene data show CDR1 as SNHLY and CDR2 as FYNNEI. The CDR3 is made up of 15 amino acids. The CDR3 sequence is CASSQFKGVGYGYTF. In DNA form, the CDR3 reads TGTGCCAGCAGCCAATTCAAGGGGGTGGGCTATGGCTACACCTTC.

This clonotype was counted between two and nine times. In DNA form, the CDR3 reads TGTGCCAGCAGCCCTTCACAACAAGGCGGGCAGTACTTC. It is translated as CASSPSQQGGQYF. The chain carries TRBV9 and TRBJ2-7; D not resolved. Germline CDR1 reads SGDLS; CDR2 reads YYNGEE. With 4 bases removed from V and 9 bases from J, the gap between germline ends came to 17 bases. CDR3 length: 13 residues.

The CDR3 loop is CASSSTGGKQETQYF. The CDR3 bases are TGTGCCAGCAGCTCTACTGGGGGGAAACAAGAGACCCAGTACTTC. The gene calls are TRBV11-3 and TRBJ2-5, with a tentative D call TRBD2 (6 bases). The CDR3 is 15 residues long. Trimming pared 4 bases from V and 2 bases from J, leaving 14 bases between. Germline V lookup: CDR1 SGHNT, CDR2 YENEEA.

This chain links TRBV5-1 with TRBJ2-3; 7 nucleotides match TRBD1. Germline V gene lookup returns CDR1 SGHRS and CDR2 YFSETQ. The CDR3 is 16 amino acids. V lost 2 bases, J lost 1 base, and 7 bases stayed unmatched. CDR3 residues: CASSFSDRVGTDTQYF. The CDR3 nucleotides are TGCGCCAGCAGCTTTTCCGACAGGGTAGGCACAGATACGCAGTATTTT.

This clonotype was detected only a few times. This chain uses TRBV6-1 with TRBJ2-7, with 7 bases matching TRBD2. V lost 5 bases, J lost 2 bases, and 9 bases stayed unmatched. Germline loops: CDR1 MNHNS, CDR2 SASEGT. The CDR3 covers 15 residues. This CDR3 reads CASSTPGLPTYEQYF. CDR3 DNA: TGTGCCAGCAGTACCCCGGGACTACCTACCTACGAGCAGTACTTC.

The DNA for the CDR3 is TGTGCCAGCAGCTTAACAGGGAGTAGGGTGGAGACCCAGTACTTC. It is translated as CASSLTGSRVETQYF. This chain uses TRBV7-3 with TRBJ2-5, with a possible D match to TRBD2 (5 bases). This CDR3 spans 15 amino acids. Germline V gives CDR1 SGHTA, CDR2 FQGTGA. V gave up 0 bases and J gave up 5 bases, with 13 bases separating them.

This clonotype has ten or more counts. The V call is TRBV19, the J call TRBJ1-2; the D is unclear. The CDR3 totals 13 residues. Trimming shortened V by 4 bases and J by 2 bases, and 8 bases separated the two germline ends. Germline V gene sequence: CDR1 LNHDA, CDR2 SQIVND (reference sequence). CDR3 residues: CASSRQSNYGYTF. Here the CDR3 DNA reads TGTGCCAGTAGTAGGCAGTCCAACTATGGCTACACCTTC.

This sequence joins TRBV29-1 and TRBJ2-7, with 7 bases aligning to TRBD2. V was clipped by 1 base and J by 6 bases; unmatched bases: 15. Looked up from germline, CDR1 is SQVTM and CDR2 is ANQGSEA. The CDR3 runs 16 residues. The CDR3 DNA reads TGCAGCGTTGAAGTGGCGGGCGGGACTAACCTGGTCGAGCAGTACTTC. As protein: CSVEVAGGTNLVEQYF.

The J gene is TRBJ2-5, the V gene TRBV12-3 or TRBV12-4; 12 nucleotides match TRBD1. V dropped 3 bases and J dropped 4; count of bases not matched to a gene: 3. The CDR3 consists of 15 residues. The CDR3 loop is CASSFPGQGAETQYF. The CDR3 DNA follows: TGTGCCAGCAGTTTTCCGGGACAGGGGGCAGAGACCCAGTACTTC.

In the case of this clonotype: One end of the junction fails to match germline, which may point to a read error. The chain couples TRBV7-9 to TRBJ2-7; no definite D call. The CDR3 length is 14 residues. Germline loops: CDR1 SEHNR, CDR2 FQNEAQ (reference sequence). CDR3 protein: CASSLGILPYEQYF. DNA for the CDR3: TGTGCCAGCAGTTTAGGGATATTACCCTACGAGCAGTACTTC.

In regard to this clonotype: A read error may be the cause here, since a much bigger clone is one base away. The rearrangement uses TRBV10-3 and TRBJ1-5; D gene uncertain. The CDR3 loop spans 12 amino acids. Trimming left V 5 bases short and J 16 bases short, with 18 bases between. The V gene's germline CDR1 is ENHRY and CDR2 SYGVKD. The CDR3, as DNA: TGTGCCATCAGTTTCCAGACCACAAAATTCCATTTT. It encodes CAISFQTTKFHF.

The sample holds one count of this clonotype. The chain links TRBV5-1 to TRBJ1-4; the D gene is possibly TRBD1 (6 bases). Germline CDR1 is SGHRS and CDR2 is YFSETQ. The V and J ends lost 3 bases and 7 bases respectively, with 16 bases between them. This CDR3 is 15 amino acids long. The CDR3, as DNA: TGCGCCAGCAGCTCGTTTGGGGGGCGAGGTGAAAAACTGTTTTTT. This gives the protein CASSSFGGRGEKLFF. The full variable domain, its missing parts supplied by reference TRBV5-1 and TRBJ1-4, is KAGVTQTPRYLIKTRGQQVTLSCSPISGHRSVSWYQQTPGQGLQFLFEYFSETQRNKGNFPGRFSGRQFSNSRSEMNVSTLELGDSALYLCASSSFGGRGEKLFFGSGTQLSVL.